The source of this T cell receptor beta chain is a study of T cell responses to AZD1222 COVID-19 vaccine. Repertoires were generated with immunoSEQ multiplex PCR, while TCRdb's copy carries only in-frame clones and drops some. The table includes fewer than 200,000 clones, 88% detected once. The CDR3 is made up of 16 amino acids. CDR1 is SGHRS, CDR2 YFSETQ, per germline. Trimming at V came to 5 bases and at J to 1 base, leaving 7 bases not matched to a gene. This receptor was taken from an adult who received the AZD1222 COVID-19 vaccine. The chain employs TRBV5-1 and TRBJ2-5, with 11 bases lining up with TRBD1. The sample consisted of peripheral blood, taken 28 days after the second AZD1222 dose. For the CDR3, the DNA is TGCGCCAGCAGTTCGGGACAGGGGGTCCTCCAAGAGACCCAGTACTTC. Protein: CASSSGQGVLQETQYF.